The rows below give T cell receptor beta chains drawn from one sample of a study of T-cell reconstitution after alpha-beta-depleted transplantation in children. Each CDR3 protein is one row after TCRdb ran MiXCR on the PCR reads. The sample lists over 100,000 distinct CDR3 sequences, approximately 5.4% occurring once. Sample: PBMCs, mostly from graft donor cells, taken 60 days after TCRalphabeta/CD19-depleted stem cell transplant. These receptors were taken from a female patient between 2 and 15 years old who had a stem cell transplant for Fanconi anemia, so the T cells may come from the graft donor. The CDR3 runs from the conserved cysteine through the conserved F or W. The order of the fields is clone size, V gene, J gene, CDR3 protein. Expanded clones are given a class, and other clones once, few, many or no size at all.

>.|TRBV30|TRBJ2-1
CAWSKPGLAELNEQFF
>few|TRBV11-2|TRBJ2-6
CASSLIRWRGLGANVLTF
>many|TRBV4-1|TRBJ1-2
CASSQADRADYGYTF
>many|TRBV5-1|TRBJ2-1
CASSPALPTRNEQFF
>many|TRBV7-2|TRBJ2-1
CASSPDRLGEQFF
>many|TRBV2|TRBJ2-2
CASNVVAAGGGELFF
>many|TRBV24-1|TRBJ2-5
CATSDHGLYETQYF
>few|TRBV5-4|TRBJ2-3
CASKISGAGVDTQYF
>few|TRBV25-1|TRBJ2-2
CASSESWGLTNGELFF
>few|TRBV7-8|TRBJ2-3
CASSLVGTGAKELTDTQYF
>.|TRBV5-1|TRBJ2-7
CASSSSRATYEQYF
>many|TRBV19|TRBJ2-3
CASMSGRRADTQYF
>few|TRBV3-1|TRBJ2-3
CASSQGARRQYF
>.|TRBV18|TRBJ1-5
CASSPGGGSNQPQHF
>many|TRBV5-4|TRBJ2-2
CASSLELAGVITGELFF
>few|TRBV28|TRBJ2-3
CASSLFAGTTDTQYF
>many|TRBV3-1|TRBJ2-7
CASSQEGGRAYEQYF
>many|TRBV28|TRBJ2-1
CASSLPSGRYNEQFF
>few|TRBV2|TRBJ1-6
CASSEYFTGPPPLHF
>few|TRBV6-5|TRBJ1-5
CASRAGGGRSNQPQHF
>few|TRBV3-1|TRBJ2-4
CASSQGRVVAKNIQYF
>few|TRBV7-9|TRBJ1-1
CASSFPGENTEAFF
>.|TRBV11-2|TRBJ2-1
CASSLALDNEQFF
>many|TRBV5-1|TRBJ2-2
CASSLRLGGNTGELFF
>.|TRBV30|TRBJ2-3
CAWSVQREPDTQYF
>few|TRBV6-1|TRBJ1-2
CASSEQYNYGYTF
>.|TRBV27|TRBJ2-7
CASSLSWGNPYEQYF
>.|TRBV6-1|TRBJ2-1
CASRKADGRGAYNEQFF
>many|TRBV11-2|TRBJ1-3
CASSSLRLSSISGNTIYF
>.|TRBV10-3|TRBJ2-3
CAIRGTSDDADTRYF
>few|TRBV20-1|TRBJ2-1
CSARSSGRAYNEQFF
>.|TRBV29-1|TRBJ2-7
CSVGDTGGVYEQYF
>many|TRBV6-2/TRBV6-3|TRBJ2-6
CASGVTGSGANVLTF
>many|TRBV20-1|TRBJ2-1
CSALDDNEQFF
>many|TRBV20-1|TRBJ2-5
CSARAGLTLETQYF
>.|TRBV6-2/TRBV6-3|TRBJ1-5
CASSFGSVSNQPQHF
>many|TRBV6-5|TRBJ1-2
CASSYLTGYGYTF
>many|TRBV4-2|TRBJ2-1
CASSQDRRRVDEQFF
>many|TRBV12-3/TRBV12-4|TRBJ2-2
CASSLLALGELFF
>few|TRBV20-1|TRBJ2-7
CSARAGTGTYEQYF
>many|TRBV28|TRBJ2-5
CASSLATGGRGTQYF
>many|TRBV6-2/TRBV6-3|TRBJ2-2
CASSYRGVTGELFF
>many|TRBV24-1|TRBJ2-5
CATSAQTQGDVETQYF
>many|TRBV7-2|TRBJ2-1
CASSLLGQGYNEQFF
>once|TRBV7-6|TRBJ2-1
CASTPASGRAWEQFF
>.|TRBV6-1|TRBJ2-1
CASRSLAPPYNEQFF
>many|TRBV28|TRBJ1-1
CASSSAAIGGEAFF
>many|TRBV10-3|TRBJ2-1
CAISDPGGALIYNEQFF
>few|TRBV3-1|TRBJ2-1
CASSQDFPILWGGTNEQFF
>few|TRBV29-1|TRBJ2-2
CSASQGTGELFF
>many|TRBV24-1|TRBJ2-1
CATSDLRYNEQFF
>few|TRBV5-1|TRBJ2-3
CASSPLIVDADTQYF
>many|TRBV10-3|TRBJ2-5
CAISQLADRETQYF
>.|TRBV3-1|TRBJ2-2
CTSRETGTSGPGITGELFF
>few|TRBV5-1|TRBJ2-7
CASSVQTGDPYEQYF
>many|TRBV9|TRBJ2-3
CASSVGASTDTQYF
>few|TRBV28|TRBJ2-3
CASSRPSGNGGTDTQYF
>.|TRBV27|TRBJ2-7
CASLRDRHAYEQYF